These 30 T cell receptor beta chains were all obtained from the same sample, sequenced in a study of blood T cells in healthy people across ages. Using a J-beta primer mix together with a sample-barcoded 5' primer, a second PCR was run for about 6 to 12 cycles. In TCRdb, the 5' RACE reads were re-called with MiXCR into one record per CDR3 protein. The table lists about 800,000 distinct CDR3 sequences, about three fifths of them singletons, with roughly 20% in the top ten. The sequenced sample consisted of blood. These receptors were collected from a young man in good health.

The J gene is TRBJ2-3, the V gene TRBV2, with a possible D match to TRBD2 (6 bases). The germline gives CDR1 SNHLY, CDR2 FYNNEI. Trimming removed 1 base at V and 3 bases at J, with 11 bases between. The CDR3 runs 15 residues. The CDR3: CASSEDRGRTDTQYF. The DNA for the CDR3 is TGTGCCAGCAGTGAAGATAGAGGGAGGACAGATACGCAGTATTTT.

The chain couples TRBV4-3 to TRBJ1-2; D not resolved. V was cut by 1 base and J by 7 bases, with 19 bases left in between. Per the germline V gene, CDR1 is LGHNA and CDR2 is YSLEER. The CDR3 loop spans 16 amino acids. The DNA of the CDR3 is TGCGCCAGCAGCCAAGGAGAGGTGGGTGCAGCGTTTGGCTACACCTTC. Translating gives CASSQGEVGAAFGYTF.

CDR3 coding DNA: TGTGCCAGCAGCCAAGCGCTTGATTCCTACAATGAGCAGTTCTTC. This codes for CASSQALDSYNEQFF. The V call is TRBV3-1, the J call TRBJ2-1; no definite D call. Trimming took 1 base from V and 1 from J, leaving 8 bases between them. The CDR3 is 15 amino acids. Germline assignment: CDR1 LGHDT and CDR2 YNNKEL (reference sequence).

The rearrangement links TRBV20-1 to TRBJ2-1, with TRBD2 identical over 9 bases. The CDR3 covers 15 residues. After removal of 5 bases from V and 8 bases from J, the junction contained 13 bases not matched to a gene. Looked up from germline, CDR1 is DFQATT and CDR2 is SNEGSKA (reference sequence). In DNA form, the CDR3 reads TGCAGTGCTCCGGATGGGACTAGCCTTTTCTATGAGCAGTTCTTC. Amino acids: CSAPDGTSLFYEQFF.

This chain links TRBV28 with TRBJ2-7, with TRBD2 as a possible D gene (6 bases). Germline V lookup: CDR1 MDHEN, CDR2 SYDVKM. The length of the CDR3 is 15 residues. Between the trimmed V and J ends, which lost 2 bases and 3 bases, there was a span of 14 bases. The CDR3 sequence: CASSLGGSSDYEQYF. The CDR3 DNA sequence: TGTGCCAGCAGTTTAGGGGGGTCCTCCGACTACGAGCAGTACTTC.

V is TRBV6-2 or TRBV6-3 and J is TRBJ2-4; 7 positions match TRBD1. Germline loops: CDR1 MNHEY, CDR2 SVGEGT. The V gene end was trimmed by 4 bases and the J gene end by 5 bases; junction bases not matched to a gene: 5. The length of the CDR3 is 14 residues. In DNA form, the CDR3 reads TGTGCCAGCAGTTCGGTGACAGGGCAAAACATTCAGTACTTC. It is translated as CASSSVTGQNIQYF.

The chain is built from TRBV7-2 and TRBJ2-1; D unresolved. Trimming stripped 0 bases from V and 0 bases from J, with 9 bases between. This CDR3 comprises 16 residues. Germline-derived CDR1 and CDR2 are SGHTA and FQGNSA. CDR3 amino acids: CASSLAYSSSYNEQFF. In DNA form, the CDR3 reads TGTGCCAGCAGCTTAGCATACAGCAGCTCCTACAATGAGCAGTTCTTC.

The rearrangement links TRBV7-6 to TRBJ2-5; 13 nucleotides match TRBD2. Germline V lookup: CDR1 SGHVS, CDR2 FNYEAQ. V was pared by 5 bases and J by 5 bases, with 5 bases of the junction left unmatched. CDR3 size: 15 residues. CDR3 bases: TGTGCCAGCAGCCCCTGGACTAGCGGGGGCGAGACCCAGTACTTC. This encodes CASSPWTSGGETQYF.

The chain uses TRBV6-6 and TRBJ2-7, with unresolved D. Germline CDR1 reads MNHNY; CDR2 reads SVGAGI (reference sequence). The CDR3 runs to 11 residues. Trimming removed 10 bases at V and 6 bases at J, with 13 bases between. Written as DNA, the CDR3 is TGTGCCACGGCGGCTAGTCTCGAGCAGTACTTC. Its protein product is CATAASLEQYF.

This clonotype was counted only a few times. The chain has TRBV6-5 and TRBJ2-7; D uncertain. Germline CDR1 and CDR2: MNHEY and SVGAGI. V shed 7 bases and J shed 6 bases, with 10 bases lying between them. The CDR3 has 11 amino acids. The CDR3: CASNSAAEQYF. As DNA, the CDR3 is TGTGCCAGCAACTCAGCAGCCGAGCAGTACTTC.

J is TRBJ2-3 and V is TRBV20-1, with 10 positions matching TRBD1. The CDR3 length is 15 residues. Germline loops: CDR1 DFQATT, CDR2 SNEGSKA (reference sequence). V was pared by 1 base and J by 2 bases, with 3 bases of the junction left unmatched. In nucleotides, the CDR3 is TGCAGTGCTAGAGGGGGACAGGGGAACACAGATACGCAGTATTTT. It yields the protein CSARGGQGNTDTQYF.

CDR3 loop: CASSPTGERVGEQYF. The CDR3 bases are TGTGCCAGCAGCCCTACAGGGGAACGGGTTGGCGAGCAGTACTTC. The V and J genes are TRBV3-1 and TRBJ2-7; TRBD1 matches at 7 bases. The CDR3 totals 15 residues. In germline, CDR1 is LGHDT, CDR2 YNNKEL (reference sequence). The V gene end was trimmed by 4 bases and the J gene end by 6 bases; junction bases not matched to a gene: 12.

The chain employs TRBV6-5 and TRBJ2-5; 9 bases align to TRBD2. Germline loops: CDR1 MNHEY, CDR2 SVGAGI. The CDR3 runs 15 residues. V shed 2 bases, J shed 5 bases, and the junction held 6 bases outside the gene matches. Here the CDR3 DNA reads TGTGCCAGCAGTTACCTGCGGGAGGGTTGGGAGACCCAGTACTTC. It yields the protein CASSYLREGWETQYF.

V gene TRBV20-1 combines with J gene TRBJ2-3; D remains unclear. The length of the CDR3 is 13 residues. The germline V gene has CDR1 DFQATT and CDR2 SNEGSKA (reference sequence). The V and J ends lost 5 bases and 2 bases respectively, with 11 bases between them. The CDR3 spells CSAHEYTTDTQYF. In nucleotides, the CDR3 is TGCAGTGCTCACGAATACACCACAGATACGCAGTATTTT.

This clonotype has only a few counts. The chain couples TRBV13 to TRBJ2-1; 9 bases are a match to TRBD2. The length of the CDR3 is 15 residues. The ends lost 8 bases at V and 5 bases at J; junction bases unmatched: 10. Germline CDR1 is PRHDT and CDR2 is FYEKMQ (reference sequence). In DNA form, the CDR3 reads TGTGCCAGCTCCAGGCGGGAGGGCCGGGACAATGAGCAGTTCTTC. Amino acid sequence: CASSRREGRDNEQFF.

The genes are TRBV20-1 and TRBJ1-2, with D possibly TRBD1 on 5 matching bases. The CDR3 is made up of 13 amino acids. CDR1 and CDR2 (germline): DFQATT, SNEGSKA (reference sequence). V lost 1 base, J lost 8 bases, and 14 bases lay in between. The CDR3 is CSARVRDDVGYTF. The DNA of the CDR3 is TGCAGTGCTAGAGTCCGGGACGACGTCGGCTACACCTTC.

The CDR3 region has the DNA TGTGCCAGCAGCTCCACGGGGGTAGTAGGAGAGACCCAGTACTTC. Amino acids: CASSSTGVVGETQYF. This chain links TRBV7-8 with TRBJ2-5; tentatively, D is TRBD2 (6 bases). The V and J ends lost 4 bases and 4 bases respectively, with 16 bases between them. This CDR3 spans 15 amino acids. Germline values: CDR1 SGHVS, CDR2 FQNEAQ.

The CDR3 DNA sequence: TGCAGCGTTGTACCCGGGGCTAGTGGGATTGTGGATACGCAGTATTTT. Amino acid sequence: CSVVPGASGIVDTQYF. The J gene is TRBJ2-3, the V gene TRBV29-1, with D possibly called TRBD1 or TRBD2 (5 bases each). The germline gives CDR1 SQVTM, CDR2 ANQGSEA. Between the trimmed V and J ends, which lost 4 bases and 6 bases, there was a span of 23 bases. The CDR3 extends over 16 amino acids.

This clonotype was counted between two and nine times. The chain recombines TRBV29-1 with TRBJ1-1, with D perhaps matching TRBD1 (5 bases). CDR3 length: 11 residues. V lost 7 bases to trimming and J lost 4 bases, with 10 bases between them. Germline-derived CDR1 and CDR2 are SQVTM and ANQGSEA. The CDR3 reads CSGGESTEAFF. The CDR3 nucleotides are TGCAGCGGGGGCGAGAGCACTGAAGCTTTCTTT.

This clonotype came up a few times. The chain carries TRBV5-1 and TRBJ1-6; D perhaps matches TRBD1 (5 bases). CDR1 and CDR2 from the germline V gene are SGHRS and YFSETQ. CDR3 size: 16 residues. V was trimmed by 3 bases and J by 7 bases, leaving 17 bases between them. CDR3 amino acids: CASSSGRLVVNSPLHF. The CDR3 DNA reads TGCGCCAGCAGCTCGGGGCGACTCGTGGTGAATTCACCCCTCCACTTT. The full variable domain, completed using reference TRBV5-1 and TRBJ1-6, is KAGVTQTPRYLIKTRGQQVTLSCSPISGHRSVSWYQQTPGQGLQFLFEYFSETQRNKGNFPGRFSGRQFSNSRSEMNVSTLELGDSALYLCASSSGRLVVNSPLHFGNGTRLTVT.

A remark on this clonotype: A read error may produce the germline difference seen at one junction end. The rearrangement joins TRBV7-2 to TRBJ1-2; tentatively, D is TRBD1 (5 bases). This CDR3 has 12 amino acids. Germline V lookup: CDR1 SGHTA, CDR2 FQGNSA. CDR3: CANSEGTEGYTF. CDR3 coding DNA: TGTGCCAACAGCGAGGGGACCGAAGGCTACACCTTC. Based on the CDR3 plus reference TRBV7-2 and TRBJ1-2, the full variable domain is GAGVSQSPSNKVTEKGKDVELRCDPISGHTALYWYRQSLGQGLEFLIYFQGNSAPDKSGLPSDRFSAERTGGSVSTLTIQRTQQEDSAVYLCANSEGTEGYTFGSGTRLTVV.

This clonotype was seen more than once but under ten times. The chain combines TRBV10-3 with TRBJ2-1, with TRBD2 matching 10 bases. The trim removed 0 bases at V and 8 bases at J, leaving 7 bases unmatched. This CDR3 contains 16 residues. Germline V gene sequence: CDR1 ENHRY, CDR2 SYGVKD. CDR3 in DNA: TGTGCCATCAGTGAGTCCTCGGGACTAGCGATCTATGAGCAGTTCTTC. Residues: CAISESSGLAIYEQFF.

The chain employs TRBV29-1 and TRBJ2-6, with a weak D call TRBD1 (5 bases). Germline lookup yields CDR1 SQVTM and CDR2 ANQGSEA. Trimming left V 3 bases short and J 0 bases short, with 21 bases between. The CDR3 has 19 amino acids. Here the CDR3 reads CSVDAGLRAPNSGANVLTF. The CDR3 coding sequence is TGCAGCGTTGATGCAGGGCTAAGGGCTCCTAACTCTGGGGCCAACGTCCTGACTTTC.

The CDR3 region is CASSLRTSEGYTF. The CDR3 nucleotides read TGTGCCAGCAGCCTGCGGACGTCGGAAGGCTACACCTTC. This chain joins TRBV7-2 and TRBJ1-2; no clear D gene. Germline CDR1 and CDR2: SGHTA and FQGNSA. Trimming shortened V by 5 bases and J by 8 bases, and 15 bases separated the two germline ends. This CDR3 is 13 amino acids long.

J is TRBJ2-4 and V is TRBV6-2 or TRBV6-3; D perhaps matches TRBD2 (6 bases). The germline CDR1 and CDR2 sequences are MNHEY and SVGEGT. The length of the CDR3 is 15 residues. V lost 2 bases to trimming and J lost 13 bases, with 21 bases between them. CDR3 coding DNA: TGTGCCAGCAGTTACACGCGGGACCCACTGGGGGAGCAGTACTTC. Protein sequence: CASSYTRDPLGEQYF.

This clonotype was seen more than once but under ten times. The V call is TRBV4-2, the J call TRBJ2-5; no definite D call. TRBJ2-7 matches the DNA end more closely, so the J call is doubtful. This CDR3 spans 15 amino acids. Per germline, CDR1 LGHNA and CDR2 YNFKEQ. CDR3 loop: CASSQDGRILHEQYF. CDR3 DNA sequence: TGTGCCAGCAGCCAAGATGGCAGGATTTTACACGAGCAGTACTTC.

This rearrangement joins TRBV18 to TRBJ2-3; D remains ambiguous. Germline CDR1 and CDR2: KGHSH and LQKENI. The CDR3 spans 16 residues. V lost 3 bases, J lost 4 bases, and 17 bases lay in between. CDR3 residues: CASSPRVNTGADTQYF. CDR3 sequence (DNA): TGTGCCAGCTCACCCCGAGTAAATACCGGAGCAGATACGCAGTATTTT.

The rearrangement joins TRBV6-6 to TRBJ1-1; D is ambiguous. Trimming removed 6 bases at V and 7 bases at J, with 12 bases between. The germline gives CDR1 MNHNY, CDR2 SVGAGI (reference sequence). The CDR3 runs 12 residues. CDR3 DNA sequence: TGTGCCAGCAGATCCAGGACGGGTGAAGCTTTCTTT. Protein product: CASRSRTGEAFF.

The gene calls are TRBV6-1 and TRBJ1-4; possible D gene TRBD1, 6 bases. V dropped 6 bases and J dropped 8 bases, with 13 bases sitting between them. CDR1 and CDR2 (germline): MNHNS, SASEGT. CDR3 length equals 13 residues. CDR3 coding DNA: TGTGCCAGCAGGGGGACACTAAGGGAAAAACTGTTTTTT. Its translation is CASRGTLREKLFF.

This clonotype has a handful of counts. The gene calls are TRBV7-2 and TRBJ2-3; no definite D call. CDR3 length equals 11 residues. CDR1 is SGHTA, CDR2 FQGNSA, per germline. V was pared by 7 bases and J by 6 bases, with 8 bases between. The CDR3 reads CASTVGDTQYF. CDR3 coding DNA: TGTGCCAGCACGGTTGGGGATACGCAGTATTTT.